A selection of T cell receptor beta chains follows, all from one sample in a study of T-cell reconstitution after alpha-beta-depleted transplantation in children. TCRdb re-derived calls from the PCR reads in MiXCR, one entry per CDR3 protein. Counted here are more than 200,000 distinct CDR3 sequences, 20% to 30% occurring once; the ten biggest clones make up 4% to 5.5%. The sample here was PBMCs, mostly from graft donor cells, taken 360 days after TCRalphabeta/CD19-depleted stem cell transplant. These receptor sequences come from a female patient aged 2 to 10 who had a stem cell transplant for congenital amegakaryocytic thrombocytopenia, so the T cells may come from the graft donor. Both conserved end residues are part of each CDR3. Each record gives: D gene, clone size, J gene, V gene, CDR3 protein, CDR3 DNA. D genes are given only for firm matches. Clone sizes are given selectively: once, few, many, or a class where the clone is expanded.

-,few,TRBJ2-7,TRBV5-1,CASSSPRWTTTEKEQYF,TGCGCCAGCAGCTCCCCTAGGTGGACTACAACCGAAAAGGAGCAGTACTTC
TRBD2,few,TRBJ2-3,TRBV3-1,CASSRNGRAQDTQYF,TGTGCCAGCAGCCGGAACGGGAGGGCCCAAGATACGCAGTATTTT
-,-,TRBJ2-1,TRBV28,CASSFYGNNEQFF,TGTGCCAGCAGTTTCTATGGGAACAATGAGCAGTTCTTC
-,many,TRBJ2-1,TRBV25-1,CASSEGLAYNEQFF,TGTGCCAGCAGTGAAGGACTGGCCTACAATGAGCAGTTCTTC
TRBD2,few,TRBJ2-2,TRBV28,CASIAGGPTGELFF,TGTGCCAGCATCGCGGGAGGGCCTACCGGGGAGCTGTTTTTT
TRBD2,few,TRBJ2-2,TRBV12-3/TRBV12-4,CASSWTSGSDGELFF,TGTGCCAGCAGTTGGACTAGCGGGAGCGACGGGGAGCTGTTTTTT
TRBD1,-,TRBJ1-2,TRBV11-2,CASSLNPTGSYGYTF,TGTGCCAGCAGCTTAAACCCGACAGGGAGTTATGGCTACACCTTC
TRBD1,once,TRBJ2-2,TRBV5-5,CASSLREQGAIGTGELFF,TGTGCCAGCAGCTTGCGAGAACAGGGGGCTATTGGCACCGGGGAGCTGTTTTTT
-,-,TRBJ2-7,TRBV4-1,CASSLGTRHYEQYF,TGCGCCAGCAGCCTTGGGACTCGACACTACGAGCAGTACTTC
-,few,TRBJ2-7,TRBV28,CASRTPGTKIYEQYF,TGTGCCAGCAGGACTCCCGGGACAAAGATTTACGAGCAGTACTTC
-,few,TRBJ1-4,TRBV15,CATSRDNGATNEKLFF,TGTGCCACCAGCAGAGATAACGGCGCAACTAATGAAAAACTGTTTTTT
-,-,TRBJ2-7,TRBV15,CATSREQGLTYEQYF,TGTGCCACCAGCAGAGAACAGGGCTTAACCTACGAGCAGTACTTC
-,-,TRBJ1-1,TRBV7-6,CASSQEVYPTEAFF,TGTGCCAGCAGCCAAGAGGTCTATCCCACTGAAGCTTTCTTT
-,-,TRBJ2-3,TRBV12-3/TRBV12-4,CASSFQRVWPDTQYF,TGTGCCAGCAGTTTTCAGCGGGTCTGGCCAGATACGCAGTATTTT
-,few,TRBJ2-1,TRBV5-1,CASSLVAEAYNEQFF,TGCGCCAGCAGCTTGGTAGCGGAGGCATACAATGAGCAGTTCTTC
-,-,TRBJ1-5,TRBV27,CASSGSRGNQPQHF,TGTGCCAGCAGTGGGAGCAGGGGCAATCAGCCCCAGCATTTT
TRBD1,-,TRBJ1-5,TRBV20-1,CSVLYRPGGGNQPQHF,TGCAGTGTTTTATATCGACCAGGGGGAGGCAATCAGCCCCAGCATTTT
-,few,TRBJ2-7,TRBV11-1,CASSFRLLGHYEQYF,TGTGCCAGCAGCTTCCGTCTCTTAGGGCACTACGAGCAGTACTTC
-,-,TRBJ1-1,TRBV20-1,CSARDLRRNTEAFF,TGCAGTGCTAGAGATTTGCGGCGGAACACTGAAGCTTTCTTT
-,-,TRBJ2-5,TRBV7-2,CASSLSAPRETQYF,TGTGCCAGCAGCTTATCAGCTCCCAGGGAGACCCAGTACTTC
TRBD1,-,TRBJ1-2,TRBV12-3/TRBV12-4,CASRGTGLYGYTF,TGTGCCAGCAGGGGGACAGGCCTTTATGGCTACACCTTC
-,few,TRBJ2-1,TRBV5-1,CASSFGSGLTEQFF,TGCGCCAGCAGCTTTGGGTCCGGGTTGACTGAGCAGTTCTTC
TRBD1,-,TRBJ2-3,TRBV5-1,CASSLLGQGVDTQYF,TGCGCCAGCAGCTTGTTGGGACAGGGCGTTGATACGCAGTATTTT
TRBD2,few,TRBJ2-1,TRBV12-3/TRBV12-4,CASRRVGGGKFSYNEQFF,TGTGCCAGCAGACGGGTTGGCGGGGGGAAATTCTCCTACAATGAGCAGTTCTTC
-,many,TRBJ2-2,TRBV4-1,CASSQEGGGNTGELFF,TGCGCCAGCAGCCAAGAAGGTGGGGGTAACACCGGGGAGCTGTTTTTT
-,-,TRBJ1-1,TRBV29-1,CSVEELRIEAFF,TGCAGCGTTGAAGAACTACGGATTGAAGCTTTCTTT
-,-,TRBJ1-4,TRBV28,CASSPQADLYEKLFF,TGTGCCAGCAGTCCCCAGGCGGACCTCTACGAAAAACTGTTTTTT
TRBD2,few,TRBJ2-5,TRBV2,CASSGTSGGPGTETQYF,TGTGCCAGCAGCGGGACTAGCGGGGGCCCGGGAACGGAGACCCAGTACTTC
-,-,TRBJ2-3,TRBV14,CASSQNPADTQYF,TGTGCCAGCAGCCAAAATCCGGCAGATACGCAGTATTTT
-,-,TRBJ2-7,TRBV10-2,CASRYAVSYEQYF,TGCGCCAGCAGGTACGCGGTCTCCTACGAGCAGTACTTC
TRBD2,-,TRBJ2-1,TRBV5-4,CASSSTRQFPGLGSYNEQFF,TGTGCCAGCAGCTCAACACGACAATTCCCGGGACTAGGATCCTACAATGAGCAGTTCTTC
-,few,TRBJ1-5,TRBV29-1,CSAVEGINQPQHF,TGCAGCGCCGTCGAGGGGATAAATCAGCCCCAGCATTTT
TRBD1,few,TRBJ2-7,TRBV29-1,CSVLTGIHEQYF,TGCAGCGTTTTGACAGGGATCCACGAGCAGTACTTC
-,few,TRBJ1-3,TRBV12-3/TRBV12-4,CASKHSGNTIYF,TGTGCCAGCAAACACTCTGGAAACACCATATATTTT
TRBD1,few,TRBJ2-7,TRBV4-3,CASSQDAFNTGTGVEQYF,TGCGCCAGCAGCCAAGACGCTTTTAACACCGGGACAGGGGTCGAGCAGTACTTC
TRBD1,-,TRBJ2-5,TRBV28,CASSLFGQAKQQTQYF,TGTGCCAGCAGTTTGTTTGGACAGGCCAAACAACAGACCCAGTACTTC
-,many,TRBJ2-3,TRBV4-1,CASSPIQGSDTQYF,TGCGCCAGCAGCCCCATTCAAGGCTCAGATACGCAGTATTTT
TRBD2,few,TRBJ2-1,TRBV24-1,CATSGRGAYNEQFF,TGTGCCACCAGTGGACGGGGGGCCTACAATGAGCAGTTCTTC
-,-,TRBJ1-4,TRBV12-3/TRBV12-4,CASSLGFGGKLFF,TGTGCCAGCAGTTTAGGGTTTGGTGGAAAACTGTTTTTT
TRBD1,many,TRBJ2-6,TRBV4-1,CASSQGTVGGRGQTNVLTF,TGCGCCAGCAGCCAGGGAACCGTGGGTGGTAGGGGACAGACAAACGTCCTGACTTTC
-,-,TRBJ1-1,TRBV6-6,CASSLGLRTEAFF,TGTGCCAGCAGCTTGGGACTCCGCACTGAAGCTTTCTTT
-,-,TRBJ1-1,TRBV20-1,CSASSAQGKTEAFF,TGCAGTGCTAGTTCTGCACAGGGAAAAACTGAAGCTTTCTTT
-,-,TRBJ2-1,TRBV27,CASSFDASSYNEQFF,TGTGCCAGCAGTTTCGACGCGAGCTCCTACAATGAGCAGTTCTTC
-,-,TRBJ2-2,TRBV29-1,CSVDSRTNTGELFF,TGCAGCGTTGACTCTCGAACGAACACCGGGGAGCTGTTTTTT
TRBD1,-,TRBJ2-7,TRBV20-1,CSSKQGRYNEQYF,TGCAGTTCTAAACAGGGGCGCTATAACGAGCAGTACTTC
TRBD1,-,TRBJ2-1,TRBV2,CASSEAGGDGMSEQFF,TGTGCCAGCAGTGAGGCAGGGGGTGACGGTATGAGTGAGCAGTTCTTC
-,-,TRBJ2-2,TRBV6-1,CASAPGPRTSGELFF,TGTGCCAGCGCACCGGGACCTAGAACGTCCGGGGAGCTGTTTTTT
-,many,TRBJ1-1,TRBV29-1,CSVEFMNTEAFF,TGCAGCGTTGAATTTATGAACACTGAAGCTTTCTTT
-,few,TRBJ1-2,TRBV10-3,CATLQTVSYGYTF,TGTGCCACTCTTCAGACAGTTTCTTATGGCTACACCTTC
-,many,TRBJ2-2,TRBV6-5,CATKGGLAGELFF,TGTGCCACCAAGGGGGGGCTAGCCGGGGAGCTGTTTTTT
-,-,TRBJ1-3,TRBV5-1,CASSLDNSGNTIYF,TGCGCCAGCAGCTTGGACAACTCTGGAAACACCATATATTTT
TRBD2,once,TRBJ2-2,TRBV11-1,CASSPPGLAGGSNTGELFF,TGTGCCAGCAGCCCTCCGGGACTAGCGGGAGGGTCGAACACCGGGGAGCTGTTTTTT
-,few,TRBJ1-1,TRBV7-9,CASSLESLRGAFF,TGTGCCAGCAGCTTAGAATCCCTCCGGGGGGCTTTCTTT
-,-,TRBJ2-2,TRBV19,CASSMGTGLNGELFF,TGTGCCAGTAGTATGGGAACAGGGCTCAACGGGGAGCTGTTTTTT
-,many,TRBJ2-2,TRBV12-3/TRBV12-4,CASSSRRTNTGELFF,TGTGCCAGCAGTTCCCGGCGGACCAACACCGGGGAGCTGTTTTTT
-,-,TRBJ1-1,TRBV6-1,CASSEFGATEAFF,TGTGCCAGCAGTGAGTTCGGGGCCACTGAAGCTTTCTTT
TRBD2,-,TRBJ2-5,TRBV4-3,CASSQDQLAVQETQYF,TGCGCCAGCAGCCAAGATCAACTAGCGGTTCAAGAGACCCAGTACTTC